The 20 T cell receptor beta chains listed next were all sequenced from one sample in a study of blood T cell repertoires in COVID-19. Produced via immunoSEQ multiplex PCR; TCRdb's table is partial and in-frame only. Here the sample spans fewer than 80,000 clones, less than 75% being singletons. The sample comprised peripheral blood. The receptors come from a man aged 55 to 70 with acute or convalescent COVID-19.

The rearrangement links TRBV4-1 to TRBJ1-5; TRBD1 aligns across 8 bases. Germline V gene data show CDR1 as MGHRA and CDR2 as YSYEKL. Trimming at V came to 6 bases and at J to 4 bases, leaving 11 bases not matched to a gene. The CDR3 contains 16 residues. The CDR3: CASSWRTGHMNQPQHF. The CDR3 nucleotides read TGCGCCAGCAGTTGGCGGACAGGGCATATGAATCAGCCCCAGCATTTT.

The chain uses TRBV9 and TRBJ1-1; tentatively, D is TRBD1 (6 bases). Trimming took 0 bases from V and 5 from J, leaving 20 bases between them. The V gene's germline CDR1 is SGDLS and CDR2 YYNGEE. The CDR3 extends over 17 amino acids. The CDR3 sequence: CASSVAQNAGAWTEAFF. CDR3 nucleotide sequence: TGTGCCAGCAGCGTAGCTCAAAATGCGGGGGCTTGGACTGAAGCTTTCTTT.

This clone was picked up one time. The chain joins TRBV27 to TRBJ1-1, with TRBD1 as a possible D gene (5 bases). CDR1 is MNHEY and CDR2 is SMNVEV in the germline V gene (reference sequence). Trimming took 1 base from V and 1 from J, leaving 10 bases between them. The CDR3 extends over 15 amino acids. CDR3 DNA: TGTGCCAGCAGTTTATGGGCCCAGGGGAACACTGAAGCTTTCTTT. It yields the protein CASSLWAQGNTEAFF.

J is TRBJ2-2 and V is TRBV28; 8 bases map to TRBD2. The CDR3 covers 14 residues. Per the germline V gene, CDR1 is MDHEN and CDR2 is SYDVKM. V dropped 9 bases and J dropped 1; count of bases not matched to a gene: 4. The CDR3 nucleotides are TGTGCCAGTCTTACTAGCGGGAACACCGGGGAGCTGTTTTTT. Its protein is CASLTSGNTGELFF.

The V gene is TRBV4-1, the J gene TRBJ1-1, with 7 bases matching TRBD1. V lost 4 bases and J lost 0; bases outside the gene matches: 5. CDR1 is MGHRA and CDR2 is YSYEKL in the germline V gene. The CDR3 is made up of 15 amino acids. The CDR3 DNA is TGCGCCAGCAGCCTATACAGGGGCCTGAACACTGAAGCTTTCTTT. It codes for CASSLYRGLNTEAFF.

The J gene is TRBJ1-1, the V gene TRBV2; TRBD1 matches at 7 bases. Per the germline V gene, CDR1 is SNHLY and CDR2 is FYNNEI. The CDR3 runs 13 residues. J lost 5 bases, V lost 8 bases, and 8 bases had no gene match. As DNA, the CDR3 is TGTGCCAGCGGGATGACAGGGTTTACTGAAGCTTTCTTT. Translated, it gives CASGMTGFTEAFF.

J is TRBJ2-7 and V is TRBV6-1; the match to TRBD2 covers 7 bases. CDR1 is MNHNS and CDR2 is SASEGT in the germline V gene. Germline trimming cut 1 base from V and 7 bases from J; bases unmatched to any gene: 16. The CDR3 is made up of 17 amino acids. This chain's CDR3 is CASSEGGRDSSAGEQYV. The CDR3, as DNA: TGTGCCAGCAGTGAAGGGGGCCGGGACTCTTCAGCGGGGGAGCAGTACGTC.

This clone came up a few times. The rearrangement links TRBV5-4 to TRBJ2-7, with 7 bases that match TRBD2. The CDR3 consists of 14 residues. Germline lookup yields CDR1 SGHNT and CDR2 YYREEE (reference sequence). V lost 5 bases to trimming and J lost 2 bases; unmatched junction nucleotides: 7. The CDR3 here is CASRRGRETYEQYF. As DNA, the CDR3 is TGTGCCAGCAGGAGAGGGAGGGAGACCTACGAGCAGTACTTC.

This clone was counted a single time. The genes are TRBV4-1 and TRBJ1-1, with TRBD1 matching over 8 bases. The V gene end was trimmed by 1 base and the J gene end by 4 bases; junction bases not matched to a gene: 11. In germline, CDR1 is MGHRA, CDR2 YSYEKL. The length of the CDR3 is 17 residues. The CDR3 spells CASSQAIQGARGTEAFF. CDR3 DNA: TGCGCCAGCAGCCAAGCCATCCAGGGGGCGCGGGGCACTGAAGCTTTCTTT.

The V gene is TRBV5-4, the J gene TRBJ2-3, with D hard to call. The CDR3 is 14 amino acids. Trimming shortened V by 0 bases and J by 0 bases, and 5 bases separated the two germline ends. Germline lookup yields CDR1 SGHNT and CDR2 YYREEE (reference sequence). CDR3 sequence: CASSLVGSTDTQYF. DNA of the CDR3: TGTGCCAGCAGCTTGGTGGGCAGCACAGATACGCAGTATTTT.

For this clone: This likely comes from a read error, as the CDR3 has no conserved phenylalanine or tryptophan at its end. Because the CDR3's place on the DNA is in doubt, the DNA is left out and the CDR3 is given as listed by TCRdb. V is TRBV5-6 and J is TRBJ2-7; TRBD2 reflects the table's D call only, with no check against the DNA. Germline V gene data show CDR1 as SGHDT and CDR2 as YYEEEE. The CDR3 has 11 residues if both end residues are counted. CDR3 residues: CASSLGLAVVL.

CDR3 sequence reads: CASSPADRDEQYF. CDR3 bases: TGTGCCAGCAGTCCAGCGGACAGGGACGAGCAGTACTTC. The chain is built from TRBV27 and TRBJ2-7, with 8 bases matching TRBD1. The CDR3 extends over 13 amino acids. Looked up from germline, CDR1 is MNHEY and CDR2 is SMNVEV (reference sequence). The ends lost 5 bases at V and 5 bases at J; junction bases unmatched: 5.

The rearrangement links TRBV25-1 to TRBJ2-1; D may be TRBD2 (6 bases). V was clipped by 6 bases and J by 0 bases, with 12 bases between them. The CDR3 has 15 amino acids. Germline values: CDR1 MGHDK, CDR2 SYGVNS. In nucleotides, the CDR3 is TGTGCCAGCAGGCGGGACGGAAGCTCCTACAATGAGCAGTTCTTC. Translating it yields CASRRDGSSYNEQFF.

The sample holds one count of this clone. The V call is TRBV19, the J call TRBJ2-1, with D uncertain. The CDR3 is 14 residues long. Trimming took 5 bases from V and 0 from J, leaving 8 bases between them. Germline V gives CDR1 LNHDA, CDR2 SQIVND (reference sequence). The CDR3 DNA reads TGTGCCAGTAGTTTGGCGGACTCCTACAATGAGCAGTTCTTC. It encodes CASSLADSYNEQFF.

The chain couples TRBV5-6 to TRBJ1-5, with D uncertain. Deletions cut 0 bases from V and 7 bases from J, with 11 bases between. From germline, CDR1 is SGHDT and CDR2 YYEEEE. The CDR3 length is 14 residues. The CDR3 sequence: CASSLAGMRQPQHF. The DNA for the CDR3 is TGTGCCAGCAGCTTGGCCGGGATGAGGCAGCCCCAGCATTTT.

The V call is TRBV27, the J call TRBJ2-3; D is perhaps TRBD2 (5 bases). The germline V gene has CDR1 MNHEY and CDR2 SMNVEV (reference sequence). Between the trimmed V and J ends, which lost 1 base and 4 bases, there was a span of 21 bases. CDR3 length: 18 amino acids. The CDR3 reads CASSLFRPGGSDADTQYF. As DNA, the CDR3 is TGTGCCAGCAGTTTATTCCGGCCAGGAGGTTCAGACGCAGATACGCAGTATTTT.

The chain recombines TRBV6-6 with TRBJ1-4; 8 bases agree with TRBD1. V lost 6 bases, J lost 4 bases, and 7 bases stayed unmatched. CDR1 and CDR2 from the germline V gene are MNHNY and SVGAGI (reference sequence). This CDR3 has 15 amino acids. The chain's CDR3 is CASSFPGQVNEKLFF. The CDR3 DNA is TGTGCCAGCAGCTTTCCGGGACAGGTTAATGAAAAACTGTTTTTT.

This clone was seen once. This chain links TRBV21-1 with TRBJ2-7; TRBD1 is taken as the D call from the table, unchecked against the DNA. TRBV21-1 is given as a pseudogene. The CDR3 contains 14 residues. CDR3 nucleotides: TGTGCCAGCCCTACTTCCGCACAGTGGTACGAGCAGTACGTC. Amino acid sequence: CASPTSAQWYEQYV.

In DNA form, the CDR3 reads TGTGCCAGTAGCACCCAACTGACAGGGGGCACTGAAGCTTTCTTT. Amino acid sequence: CASSTQLTGGTEAFF. The V and J genes are TRBV19 and TRBJ1-1, with 9 bases lining up with TRBD1. The germline V gene has CDR1 LNHDA and CDR2 SQIVND (reference sequence). Trimming cost V 6 bases and J 4 bases; bases outside gene matches: 9. The CDR3 consists of 15 residues.

This clone was picked up many times. The chain recombines TRBV7-2 with TRBJ2-4; 9 positions agree with TRBD2. The trim removed 2 bases at V and 1 base at J, leaving 3 bases unmatched. From germline, CDR1 is SGHTA and CDR2 FQGNSA. The CDR3 has 16 residues. CDR3 coding DNA: TGTGCCAGCAGCTTATCTAGCGGGGCCGCCAAAAACATTCAGTACTTC. The encoded protein is CASSLSSGAAKNIQYF.